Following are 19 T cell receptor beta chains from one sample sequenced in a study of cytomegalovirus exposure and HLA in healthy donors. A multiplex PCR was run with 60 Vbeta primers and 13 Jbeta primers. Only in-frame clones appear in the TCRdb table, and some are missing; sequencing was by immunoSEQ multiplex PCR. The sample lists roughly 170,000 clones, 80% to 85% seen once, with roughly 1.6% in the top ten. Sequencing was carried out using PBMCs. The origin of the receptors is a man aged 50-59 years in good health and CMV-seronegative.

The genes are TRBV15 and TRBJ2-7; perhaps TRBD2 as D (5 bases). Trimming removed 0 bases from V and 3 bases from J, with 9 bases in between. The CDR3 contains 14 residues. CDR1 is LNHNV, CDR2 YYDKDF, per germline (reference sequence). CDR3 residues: CATSREGGGYEQYF. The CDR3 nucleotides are TGTGCCACCAGCAGAGAGGGTGGAGGCTACGAGCAGTACTTC.

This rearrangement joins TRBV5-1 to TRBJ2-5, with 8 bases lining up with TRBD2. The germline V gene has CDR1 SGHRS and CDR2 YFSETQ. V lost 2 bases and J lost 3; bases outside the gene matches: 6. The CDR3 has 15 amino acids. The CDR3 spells CASSFGGGREETQYF. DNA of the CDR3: TGCGCCAGCAGCTTCGGGGGGGGTCGGGAAGAGACCCAGTACTTC.

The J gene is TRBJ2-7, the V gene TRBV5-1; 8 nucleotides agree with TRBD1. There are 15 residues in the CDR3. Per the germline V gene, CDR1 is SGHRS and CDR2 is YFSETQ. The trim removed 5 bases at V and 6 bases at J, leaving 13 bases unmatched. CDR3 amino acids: CASRSSQGAPLEQYF. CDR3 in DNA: TGCGCCAGCAGGTCTAGCCAGGGGGCGCCCCTCGAGCAGTACTTC.

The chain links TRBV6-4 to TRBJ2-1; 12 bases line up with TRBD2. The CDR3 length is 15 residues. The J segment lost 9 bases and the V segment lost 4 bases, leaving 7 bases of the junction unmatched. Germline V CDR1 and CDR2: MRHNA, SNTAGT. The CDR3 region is CASSVRLAGVAEQFF. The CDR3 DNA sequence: TGTGCCAGCAGTGTGCGACTAGCGGGGGTGGCTGAGCAGTTCTTC.

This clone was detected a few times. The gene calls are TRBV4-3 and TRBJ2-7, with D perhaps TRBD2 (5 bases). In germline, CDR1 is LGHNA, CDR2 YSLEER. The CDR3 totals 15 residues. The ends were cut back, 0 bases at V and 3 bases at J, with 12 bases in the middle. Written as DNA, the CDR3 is TGCGCCAGCAGCCAAGATCGTGTCGGGGACTACGAGCAGTACTTC. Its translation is CASSQDRVGDYEQYF.

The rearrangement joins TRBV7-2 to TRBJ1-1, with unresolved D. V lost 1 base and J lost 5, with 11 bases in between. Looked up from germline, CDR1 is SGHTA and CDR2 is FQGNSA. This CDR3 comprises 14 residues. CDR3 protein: CASSLDPRWTEAFF. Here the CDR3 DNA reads TGTGCCAGCAGCTTAGACCCTAGGTGGACTGAAGCTTTCTTT.

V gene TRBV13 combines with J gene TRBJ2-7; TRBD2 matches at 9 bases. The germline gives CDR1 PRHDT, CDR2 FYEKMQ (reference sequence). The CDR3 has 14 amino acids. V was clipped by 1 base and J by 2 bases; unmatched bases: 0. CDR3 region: CASSLASGAYEQYF. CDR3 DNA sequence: TGTGCCAGCAGCTTAGCTAGCGGGGCCTACGAGCAGTACTTC.

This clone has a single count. Here the CDR3 reads CASSVSGNTEAFF. The CDR3, as DNA: TGTGCCAGCTCAGTATCGGGGAACACTGAAGCTTTCTTT. The J gene is TRBJ1-1, the V gene TRBV18; D remains unclear. The CDR3 runs to 13 residues. V lost 5 bases and J 1 base, leaving 8 bases between the germline ends. CDR1 is KGHSH, CDR2 LQKENI, per germline.

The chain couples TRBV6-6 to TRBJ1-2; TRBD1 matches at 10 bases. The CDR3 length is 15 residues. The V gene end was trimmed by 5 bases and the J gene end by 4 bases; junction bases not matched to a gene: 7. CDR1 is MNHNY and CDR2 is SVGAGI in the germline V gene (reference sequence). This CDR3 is CASSSDRGLTYGYTF. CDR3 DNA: TGTGCCAGCAGTAGCGACAGGGGGCTGACCTATGGCTACACCTTC.

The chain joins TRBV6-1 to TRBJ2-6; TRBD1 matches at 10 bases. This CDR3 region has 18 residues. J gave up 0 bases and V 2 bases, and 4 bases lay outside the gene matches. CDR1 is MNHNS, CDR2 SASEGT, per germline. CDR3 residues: CASSEWGTGVSGANVLTF. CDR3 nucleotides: TGTGCCAGCAGTGAATGGGGGACAGGGGTCTCTGGGGCCAACGTCCTGACTTTC.

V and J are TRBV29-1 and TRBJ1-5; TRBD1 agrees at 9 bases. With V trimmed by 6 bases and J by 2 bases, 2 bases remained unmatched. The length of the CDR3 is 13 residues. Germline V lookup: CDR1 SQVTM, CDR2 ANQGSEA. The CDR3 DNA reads TGCAGCGTGAGGACAGGGGGCAATCAGCCCCAGCATTTT. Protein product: CSVRTGGNQPQHF.

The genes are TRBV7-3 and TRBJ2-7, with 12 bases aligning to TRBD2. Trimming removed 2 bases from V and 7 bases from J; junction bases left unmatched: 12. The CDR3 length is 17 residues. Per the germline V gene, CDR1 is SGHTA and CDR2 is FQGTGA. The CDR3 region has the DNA TGTGCCAGCAGCTTAGTTTTCCCGACTAGCGGGAGCCAAGAGCAGTACTTC. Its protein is CASSLVFPTSGSQEQYF.

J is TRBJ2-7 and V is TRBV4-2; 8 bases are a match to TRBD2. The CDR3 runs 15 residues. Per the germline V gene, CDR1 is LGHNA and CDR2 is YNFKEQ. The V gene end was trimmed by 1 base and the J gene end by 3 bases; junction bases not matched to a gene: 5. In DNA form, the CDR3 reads TGTGCCAGCAGCCAAGTTCCGCGGGAGGACTACGAGCAGTACTTC. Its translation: CASSQVPREDYEQYF.

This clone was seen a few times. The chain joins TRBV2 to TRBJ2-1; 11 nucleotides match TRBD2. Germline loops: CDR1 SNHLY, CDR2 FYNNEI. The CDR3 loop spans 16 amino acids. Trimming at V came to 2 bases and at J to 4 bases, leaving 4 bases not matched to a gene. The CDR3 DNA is TGTGCCAGCAGTGAAAGAGGGACTAGCGGATACAATGAGCAGTTCTTC. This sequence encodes CASSERGTSGYNEQFF.

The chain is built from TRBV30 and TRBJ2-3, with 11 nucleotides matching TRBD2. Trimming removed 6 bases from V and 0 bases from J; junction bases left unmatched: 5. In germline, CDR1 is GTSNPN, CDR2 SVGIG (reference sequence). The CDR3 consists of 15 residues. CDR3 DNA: TGTGCCTGCCTACTAGCGGGAGTGAGCACAGATACGCAGTATTTT. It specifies CACLLAGVSTDTQYF.

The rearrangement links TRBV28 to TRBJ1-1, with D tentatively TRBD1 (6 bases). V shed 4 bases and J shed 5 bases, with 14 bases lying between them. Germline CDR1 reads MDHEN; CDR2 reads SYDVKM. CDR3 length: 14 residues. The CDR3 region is CASSSYRELTEAFF. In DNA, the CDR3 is TGTGCCAGCAGTTCATACAGGGAGCTGACTGAAGCTTTCTTT.

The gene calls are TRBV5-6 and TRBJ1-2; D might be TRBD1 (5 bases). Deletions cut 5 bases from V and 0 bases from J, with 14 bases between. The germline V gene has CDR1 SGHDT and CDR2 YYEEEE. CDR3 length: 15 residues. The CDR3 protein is CASRQWGVANYGYTF. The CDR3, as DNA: TGTGCCAGCAGGCAATGGGGGGTTGCTAACTATGGCTACACCTTC.

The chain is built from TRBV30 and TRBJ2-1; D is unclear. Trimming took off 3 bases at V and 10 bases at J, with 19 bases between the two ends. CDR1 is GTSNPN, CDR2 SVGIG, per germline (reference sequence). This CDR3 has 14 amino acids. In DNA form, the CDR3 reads TGTGCCTGGAGGCCCGGCCTCGGTGTTAGCGAGCAGTTCTTC. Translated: CAWRPGLGVSEQFF. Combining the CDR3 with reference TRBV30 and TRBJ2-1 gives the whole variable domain SQTIHQWPATLVQPVGSPLSLECTVEGTSNPNLYWYRQAAGRGLQLLFYSVGIGQISSEVPQNLSASRPQDRQFILSSKKLLLSDSGFYLCAWRPGLGVSEQFFGPGTRLTVL.

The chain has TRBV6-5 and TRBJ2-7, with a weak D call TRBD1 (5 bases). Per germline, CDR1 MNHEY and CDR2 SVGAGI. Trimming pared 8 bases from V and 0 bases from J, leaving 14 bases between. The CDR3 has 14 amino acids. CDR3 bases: TGTGCCAGCCATGAGACAGACAACTCCTACGAGCAGTACTTC. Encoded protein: CASHETDNSYEQYF.